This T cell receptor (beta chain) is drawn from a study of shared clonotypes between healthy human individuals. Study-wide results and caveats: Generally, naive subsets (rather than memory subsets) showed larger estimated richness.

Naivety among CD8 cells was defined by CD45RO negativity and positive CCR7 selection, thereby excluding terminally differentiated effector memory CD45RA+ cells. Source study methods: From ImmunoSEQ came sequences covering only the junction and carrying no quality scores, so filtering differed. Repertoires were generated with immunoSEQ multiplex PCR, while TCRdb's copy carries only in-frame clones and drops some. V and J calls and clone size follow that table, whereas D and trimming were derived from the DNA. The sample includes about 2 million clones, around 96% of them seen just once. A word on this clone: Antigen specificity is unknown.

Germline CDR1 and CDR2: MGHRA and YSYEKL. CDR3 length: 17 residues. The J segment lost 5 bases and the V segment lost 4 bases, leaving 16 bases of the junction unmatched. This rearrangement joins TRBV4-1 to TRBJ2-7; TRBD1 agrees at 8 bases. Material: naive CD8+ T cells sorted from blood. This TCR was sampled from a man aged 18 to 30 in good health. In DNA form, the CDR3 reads TGCGCCAGCAGCCGGGGGACAGGTATGCCCCTAGGTGACGAGCAGTACTTC. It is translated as CASSRGTGMPLGDEQYF.